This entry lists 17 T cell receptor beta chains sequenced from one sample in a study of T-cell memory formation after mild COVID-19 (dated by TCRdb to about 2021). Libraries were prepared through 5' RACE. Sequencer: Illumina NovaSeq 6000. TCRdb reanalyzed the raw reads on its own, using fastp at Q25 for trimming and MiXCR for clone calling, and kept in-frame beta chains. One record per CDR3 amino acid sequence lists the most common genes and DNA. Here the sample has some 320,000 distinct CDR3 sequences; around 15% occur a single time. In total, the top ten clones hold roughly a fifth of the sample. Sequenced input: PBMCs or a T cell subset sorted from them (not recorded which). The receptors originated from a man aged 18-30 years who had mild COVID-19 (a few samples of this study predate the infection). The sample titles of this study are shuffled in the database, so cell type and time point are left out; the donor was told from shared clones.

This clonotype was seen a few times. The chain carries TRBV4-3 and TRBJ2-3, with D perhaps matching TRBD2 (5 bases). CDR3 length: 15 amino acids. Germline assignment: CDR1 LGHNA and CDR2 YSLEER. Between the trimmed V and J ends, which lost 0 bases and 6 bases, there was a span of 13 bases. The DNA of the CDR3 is TGCGCCAGCAGCCAAGACGAGAGGGCCGGGGATACGCAGTATTTT. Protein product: CASSQDERAGDTQYF.

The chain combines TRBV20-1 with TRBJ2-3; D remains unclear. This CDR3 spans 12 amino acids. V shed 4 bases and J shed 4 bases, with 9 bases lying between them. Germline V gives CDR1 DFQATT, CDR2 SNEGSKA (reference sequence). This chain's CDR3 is CSATSGPDTQYF. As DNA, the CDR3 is TGCAGTGCTACGTCCGGCCCAGATACGCAGTATTTT.

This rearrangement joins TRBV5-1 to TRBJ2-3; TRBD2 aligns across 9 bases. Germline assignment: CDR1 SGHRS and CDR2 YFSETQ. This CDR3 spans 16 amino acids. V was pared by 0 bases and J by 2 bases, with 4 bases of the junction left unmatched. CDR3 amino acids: CASSLGSGGSTDTQYF. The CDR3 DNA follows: TGCGCCAGCAGCTTGGGTAGCGGGGGCTCCACAGATACGCAGTATTTT.

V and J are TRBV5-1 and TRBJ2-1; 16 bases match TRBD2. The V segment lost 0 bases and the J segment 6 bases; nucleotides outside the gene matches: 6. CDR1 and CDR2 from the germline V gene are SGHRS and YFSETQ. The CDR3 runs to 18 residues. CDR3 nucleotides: TGCGCCAGCAGCTTGGACCCCGGGACTAGCGGGGGGGCCAATGAGCAGTTCTTC. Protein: CASSLDPGTSGGANEQFF.

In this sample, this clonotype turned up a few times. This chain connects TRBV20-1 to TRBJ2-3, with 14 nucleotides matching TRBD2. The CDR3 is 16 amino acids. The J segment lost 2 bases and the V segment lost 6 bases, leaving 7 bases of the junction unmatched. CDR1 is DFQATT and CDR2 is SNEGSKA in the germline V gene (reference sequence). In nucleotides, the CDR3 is TGCAGTGCCGTCCCGGGACTAGCGGGGGACACAGATACGCAGTATTTT. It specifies CSAVPGLAGDTDTQYF.

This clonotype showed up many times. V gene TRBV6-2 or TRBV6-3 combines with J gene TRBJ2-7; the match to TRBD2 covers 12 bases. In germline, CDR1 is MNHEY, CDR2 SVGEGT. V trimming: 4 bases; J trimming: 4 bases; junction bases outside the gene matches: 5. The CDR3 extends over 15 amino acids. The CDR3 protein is CASSSGLAGPYEQYF. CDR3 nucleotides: TGTGCCAGCAGTTCCGGACTAGCGGGGCCTTACGAGCAGTACTTC.

CDR3 residues: CASSLRPLSLGVGSYNEQFF. Written as DNA, the CDR3 is TGTGCCAGCAGTTTACGGCCCCTTAGTTTAGGGGTCGGCTCCTACAATGAGCAGTTCTTC. The chain uses TRBV12-3 or TRBV12-4 and TRBJ2-1; D possibly corresponds to TRBD1 (5 bases). This CDR3 spans 20 amino acids. Trimming shortened V by 2 bases and J by 0 bases, and 23 bases separated the two germline ends.

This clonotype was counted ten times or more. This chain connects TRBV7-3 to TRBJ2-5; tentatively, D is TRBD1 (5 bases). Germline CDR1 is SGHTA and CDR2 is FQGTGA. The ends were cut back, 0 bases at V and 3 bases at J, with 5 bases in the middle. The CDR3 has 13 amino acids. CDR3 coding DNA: TGTGCCAGCAGCTTAACCAGGGAAGAGACCCAGTACTTC. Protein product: CASSLTREETQYF. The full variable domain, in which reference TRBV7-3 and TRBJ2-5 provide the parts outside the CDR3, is GAGVSQTPSNKVTEKGKYVELRCDPISGHTALYWYRQSLGQGPEFLIYFQGTGAADDSGLPNDRFFAVRPEGSVSTLKIQRTERGDSAVYLCASSLTREETQYFGPGTRLLVL.

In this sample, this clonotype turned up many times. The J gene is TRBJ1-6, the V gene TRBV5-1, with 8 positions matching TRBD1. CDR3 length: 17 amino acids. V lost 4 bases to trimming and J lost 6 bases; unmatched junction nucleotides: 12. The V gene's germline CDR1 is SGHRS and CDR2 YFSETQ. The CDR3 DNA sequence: TGCGCCAGCAGCCCTCGGGCAGGGGGCTTCGTTAATTCACCCCTCCACTTT. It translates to CASSPRAGGFVNSPLHF.

CDR3 in DNA: TGTGCCACCAGTGGTTTTGGGGGGACCGACACCGGGGAGCTGTTTTTT. Encoded protein: CATSGFGGTDTGELFF. The chain joins TRBV24-1 to TRBJ2-2, with D perhaps TRBD2 (6 bases). V gave up 5 bases and J gave up 3 bases, with 15 bases separating them. CDR3 length: 16 amino acids. Germline V gene data show CDR1 as KGHDR and CDR2 as SFDVKD.

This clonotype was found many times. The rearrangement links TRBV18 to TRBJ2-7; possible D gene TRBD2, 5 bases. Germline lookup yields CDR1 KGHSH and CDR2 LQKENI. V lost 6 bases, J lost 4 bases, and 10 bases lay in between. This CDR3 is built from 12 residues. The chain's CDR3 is CASSGDSYEQYV. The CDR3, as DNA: TGTGCCAGCTCGGGAGATTCTTACGAGCAGTACGTC.

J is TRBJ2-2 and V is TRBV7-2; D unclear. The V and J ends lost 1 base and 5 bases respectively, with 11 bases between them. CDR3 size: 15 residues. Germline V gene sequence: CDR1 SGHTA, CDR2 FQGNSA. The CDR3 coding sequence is TGTGCCAGCAGCTTAGTGGCAACTATTACCGGGGAGCTGTTTTTT. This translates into CASSLVATITGELFF.

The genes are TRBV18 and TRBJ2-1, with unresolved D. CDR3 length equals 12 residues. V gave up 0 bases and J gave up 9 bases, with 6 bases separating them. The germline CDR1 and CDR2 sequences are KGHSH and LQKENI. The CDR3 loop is CASSPPAPEQFF. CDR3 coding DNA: TGTGCCAGCTCACCACCGGCCCCTGAGCAGTTCTTC. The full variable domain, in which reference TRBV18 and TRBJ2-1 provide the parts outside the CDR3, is NAGVMQNPRHLVRRRGQEARLRCSPMKGHSHVYWYRQLPEEGLKFMVYLQKENIIDESGMPKERFSAEFPKEGPSILRIQQVVRGDSAAYFCASSPPAPEQFFGPGTRLTVL.

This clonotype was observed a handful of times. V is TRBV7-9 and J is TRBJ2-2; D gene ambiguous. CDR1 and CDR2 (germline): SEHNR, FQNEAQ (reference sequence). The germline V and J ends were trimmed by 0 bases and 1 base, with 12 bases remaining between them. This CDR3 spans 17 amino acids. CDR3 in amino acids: CASSLASTGGNTGELFF. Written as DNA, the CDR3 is TGTGCCAGCAGCTTAGCATCCACGGGCGGGAACACCGGGGAGCTGTTTTTT.

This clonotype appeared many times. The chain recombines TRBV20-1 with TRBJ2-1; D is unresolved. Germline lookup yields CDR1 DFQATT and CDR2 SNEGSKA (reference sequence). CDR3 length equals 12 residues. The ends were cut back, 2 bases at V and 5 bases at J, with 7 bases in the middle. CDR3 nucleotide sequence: TGCAGTGCTAGATCGTACGACAATGAGCAGTTCTTC. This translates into CSARSYDNEQFF.

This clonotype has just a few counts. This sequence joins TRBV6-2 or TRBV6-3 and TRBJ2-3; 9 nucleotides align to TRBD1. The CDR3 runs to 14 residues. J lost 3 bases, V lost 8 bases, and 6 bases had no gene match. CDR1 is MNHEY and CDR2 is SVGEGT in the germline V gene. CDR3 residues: CASGIDRGTDTQYF. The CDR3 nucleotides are TGTGCCAGCGGTATAGACAGGGGGACAGATACGCAGTATTTT.

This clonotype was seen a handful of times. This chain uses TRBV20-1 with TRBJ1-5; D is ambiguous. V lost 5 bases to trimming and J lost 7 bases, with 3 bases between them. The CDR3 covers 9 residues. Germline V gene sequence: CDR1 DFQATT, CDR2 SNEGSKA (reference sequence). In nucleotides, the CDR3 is TGCAGTGCTGGCCAGCCCCAGCATTTT. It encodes CSAGQPQHF.